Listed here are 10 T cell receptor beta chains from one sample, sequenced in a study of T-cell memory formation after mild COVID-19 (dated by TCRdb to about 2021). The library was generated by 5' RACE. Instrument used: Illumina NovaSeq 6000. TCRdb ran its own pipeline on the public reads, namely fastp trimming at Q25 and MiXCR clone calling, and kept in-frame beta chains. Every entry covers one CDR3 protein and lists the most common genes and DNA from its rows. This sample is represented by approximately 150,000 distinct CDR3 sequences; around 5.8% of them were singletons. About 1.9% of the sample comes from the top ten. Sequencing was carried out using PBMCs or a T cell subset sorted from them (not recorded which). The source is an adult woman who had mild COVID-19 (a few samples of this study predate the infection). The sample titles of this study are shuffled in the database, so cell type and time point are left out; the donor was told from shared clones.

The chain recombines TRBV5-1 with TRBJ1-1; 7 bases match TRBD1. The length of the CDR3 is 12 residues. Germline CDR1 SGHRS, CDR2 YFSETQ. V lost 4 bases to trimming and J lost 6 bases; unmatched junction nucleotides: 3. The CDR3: CASSRDSPEAFF. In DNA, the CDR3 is TGCGCCAGCAGCCGGGACAGTCCTGAAGCTTTCTTT.

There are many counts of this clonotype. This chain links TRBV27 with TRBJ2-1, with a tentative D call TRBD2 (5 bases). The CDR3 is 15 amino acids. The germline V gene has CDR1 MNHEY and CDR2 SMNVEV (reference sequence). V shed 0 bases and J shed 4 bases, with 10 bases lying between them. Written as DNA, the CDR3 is TGTGCCAGCAGTTTATCCAGGACTTATTACAATGAGCAGTTCTTC. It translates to CASSLSRTYYNEQFF.

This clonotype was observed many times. The CDR3 sequence: CASSYIAGQGLAGYTF. The CDR3 nucleotides are TGTGCCAGCAGTTATATAGCCGGACAGGGGTTAGCTGGCTACACCTTC. The chain uses TRBV6-5 and TRBJ1-2, with 9 nucleotides matching TRBD1. The CDR3 runs to 16 residues. Germline V lookup: CDR1 MNHEY, CDR2 SVGAGI. V lost 3 bases and J lost 7; bases outside the gene matches: 12.

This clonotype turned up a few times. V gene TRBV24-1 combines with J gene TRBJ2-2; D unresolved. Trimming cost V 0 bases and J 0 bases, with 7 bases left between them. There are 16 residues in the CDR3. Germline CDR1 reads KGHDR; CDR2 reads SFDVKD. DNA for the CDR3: TGTGCCACCAGTGATTTGAGACTGGCGAACACCGGGGAGCTGTTTTTT. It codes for CATSDLRLANTGELFF.

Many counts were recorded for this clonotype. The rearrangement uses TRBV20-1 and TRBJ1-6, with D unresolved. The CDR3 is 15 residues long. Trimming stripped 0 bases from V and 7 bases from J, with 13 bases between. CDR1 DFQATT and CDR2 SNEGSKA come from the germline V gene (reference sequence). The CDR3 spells CSARDGGEGNSPLHF. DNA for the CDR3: TGCAGTGCTAGAGATGGTGGGGAAGGCAATTCACCCCTCCACTTT.

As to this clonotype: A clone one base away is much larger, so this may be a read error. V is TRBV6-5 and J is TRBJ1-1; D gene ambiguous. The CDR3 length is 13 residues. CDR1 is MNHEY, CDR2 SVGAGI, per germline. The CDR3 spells CSSSYREGTEAFF. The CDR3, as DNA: TGTTCCAGCAGTTATAGGGAAGGCACTGAAGCTTTCTTT.

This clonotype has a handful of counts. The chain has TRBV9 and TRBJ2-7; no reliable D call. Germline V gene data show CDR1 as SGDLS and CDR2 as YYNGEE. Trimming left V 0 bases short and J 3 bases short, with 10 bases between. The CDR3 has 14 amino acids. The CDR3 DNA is TGTGCCAGCAGCGTAGACGAGGCCTACTACGAGCAGTACTTC. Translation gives CASSVDEAYYEQYF.

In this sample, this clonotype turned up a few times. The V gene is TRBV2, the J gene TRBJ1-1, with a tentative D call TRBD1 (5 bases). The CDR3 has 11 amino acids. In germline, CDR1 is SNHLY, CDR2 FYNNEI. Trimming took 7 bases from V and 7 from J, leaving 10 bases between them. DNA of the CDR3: TGTGCCAGCACCAAGGGGATTGAAGCTTTCTTT. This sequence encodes CASTKGIEAFF.

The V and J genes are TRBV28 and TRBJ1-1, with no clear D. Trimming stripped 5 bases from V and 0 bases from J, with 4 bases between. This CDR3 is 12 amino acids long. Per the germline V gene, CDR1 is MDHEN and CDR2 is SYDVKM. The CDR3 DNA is TGTGCCAGCAGTGAAATGAACACTGAAGCTTTCTTT. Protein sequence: CASSEMNTEAFF.

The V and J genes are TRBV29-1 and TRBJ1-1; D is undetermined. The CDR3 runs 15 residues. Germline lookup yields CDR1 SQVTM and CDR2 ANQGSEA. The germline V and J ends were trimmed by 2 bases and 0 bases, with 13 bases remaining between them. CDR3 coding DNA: TGCAGCGTTGAACAGGAACCCTTCATGAACACTGAAGCTTTCTTT. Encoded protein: CSVEQEPFMNTEAFF.